Shown below are 8 T cell receptor beta chains from a single sample sequenced in a study of persistence of HIV-infected CD4 T cells. No cognate antigen is known for these TCRs. The libraries were made with immunoSEQ version 4 in survey mode. Some clones are missing from TCRdb's copy, which holds only in-frame ones; the method was immunoSEQ multiplex PCR. The data hold approximately 35,000 clones, with 75% to 90% observed a single time. The stimulus was an HIV-1 Gag 15-mer peptide pool, 1 ug/peptide/mL. CD40L/CD69 double-negative CD45RO-high memory CD4+ T cells were collected. The source was cultured CD4+ T cells from PBMCs, collected from a patient who received antiretroviral therapy. Every receptor here comes from an adult with HIV. The donor label of this sample is uncertain.

J is TRBJ1-2 and V is TRBV27; the D gene is possibly TRBD1 (6 bases). Germline loops: CDR1 MNHEY, CDR2 SMNVEV (reference sequence). V was cut by 2 bases and J by 2 bases, with 12 bases left in between. The CDR3 is 15 residues long. The CDR3 reads CASSLTGRGNYGYTF. The CDR3 coding sequence is TGTGCCAGCAGTTTAACTGGCAGGGGCAACTATGGCTACACCTTC.

V usage is TRBV7-8 and J usage is TRBJ1-3, with 8 bases lining up with TRBD1. V lost 5 bases, J lost 4 bases, and 10 bases stayed unmatched. Germline CDR1 is SGHVS and CDR2 is FQNEAQ. The CDR3 loop spans 16 amino acids. The CDR3 region has the DNA TGTGCCAGCAGCGGGGACAGGAGCGCTCTCGGAAACACCATATATTTT. Protein sequence: CASSGDRSALGNTIYF. Variable domain in full (rest from reference TRBV7-8 and TRBJ1-3): GAGVSQSPRYKVAKRGQDVALRCDPISGHVSLFWYQQALGQGPEFLTYFQNEAQLDKSGLPSDRFFAERPEGSVSTLKIQRTQQEDSAVYLCASSGDRSALGNTIYFGEGSWLTVV.

This clone was seen a few times. V is TRBV4-2 and J is TRBJ2-7, with a tentative D call TRBD2 (6 bases). Trimming cost V 1 base and J 12 bases, with 13 bases left between them. This CDR3 region has 12 residues. Germline V lookup: CDR1 LGHNA, CDR2 YNFKEQ. The CDR3 region is CASSQVGGPTYV. The DNA for the CDR3 is TGTGCCAGCAGCCAAGTCGGAGGGCCTACGTACGTC.

The V call is TRBV7-6, the J call TRBJ1-2; D unclear. Trimming pared 0 bases from V and 5 bases from J, leaving 7 bases between. Germline V lookup: CDR1 SGHVS, CDR2 FNYEAQ. The CDR3 sequence is 13 residues long. The CDR3 DNA follows: TGTGCCAGCAGCTTAGCTTTGGGGTATGGCTACACCTTC. Its translation: CASSLALGYGYTF.

As to this clone: The junction departs from germline at one end; a sequencing error may be responsible. The chain employs TRBV5-1 and TRBJ2-1; D is perhaps TRBD1 or TRBD2 (5 bases each). The CDR3 extends over 15 amino acids. CDR1 and CDR2 from the germline V gene are SGHRS and YFSETQ. CDR3: CASSLGDGSYNGQFF. Written as DNA, the CDR3 is TGCGCCAGCAGCTTGGGGGACGGATCCTACAATGGGCAGTTCTTC.

This clone has a single count. The chain couples TRBV19 to TRBJ2-3; TRBD1 is a possible D gene (6 bases). Germline assignment: CDR1 LNHDA and CDR2 SQIVND (reference sequence). The CDR3 extends over 15 amino acids. V shed 2 bases and J shed 1 base, with 10 bases lying between them. Here the CDR3 reads CASSIMGAGTDTQYF. For the CDR3, the DNA is TGTGCCAGTAGTATAATGGGGGCGGGCACAGATACGCAGTATTTT.

The J gene is TRBJ1-2, the V gene TRBV6-2 or TRBV6-3, with TRBD1 matching 7 bases. V trimming: 2 bases; J trimming: 4 bases; junction bases outside the gene matches: 4. The germline CDR1 and CDR2 sequences are MNHEY and SVGEGT. This CDR3 has 14 residues. The CDR3 reads CASSYLGQSYGYTF. The CDR3 DNA sequence: TGTGCCAGCAGTTACCTGGGACAGTCCTATGGCTACACCTTC.

The chain employs TRBV18 and TRBJ1-1; TRBD1 agrees at 8 bases. V lost 6 bases to trimming and J lost 1 base; unmatched junction nucleotides: 7. This CDR3 contains 15 residues. Germline V lookup: CDR1 KGHSH, CDR2 LQKENI. DNA for the CDR3: TGTGCCAGCTCGCCGGGACAGGCCGCGAACACTGAAGCTTTCTTT. Protein: CASSPGQAANTEAFF.